Each of the 19 T cell receptor beta chains below was sequenced from the same sample in a study of blood T cell repertoires in COVID-19. Profiled with immunoSEQ multiplex PCR; TCRdb holds only in-frame clones, not every one. The sample gives 350,000 or so clones, about 92% of which show up once; 3% to 4.5% is in the top ten. Sequenced material: peripheral blood. These receptors were collected from an older woman with COVID-19, enrolled during active disease.

The sample holds a few counts of this clone. The CDR3 is CASSQVRDSSYEQYF. CDR3 coding DNA: TGCGCCAGCAGCCAAGTCCGGGACAGCTCCTACGAGCAGTACTTC. The V and J genes are TRBV4-1 and TRBJ2-7; 7 nucleotides match TRBD1. J lost 0 bases, V lost 1 base, and 3 bases had no gene match. This CDR3 has 15 amino acids. CDR1 and CDR2 (germline): MGHRA, YSYEKL.

The rearrangement uses TRBV29-1 and TRBJ1-1, with 7 bases lining up with TRBD1. The CDR3 consists of 15 residues. The junction had 8 bases not matched to a gene; V was cut back by 4 bases and J by 0 bases. The V gene's germline CDR1 is SQVTM and CDR2 ANQGSEA. CDR3 sequence (DNA): TGCAGCGTTGTTGGGACAGCCATCATGAACACTGAAGCTTTCTTT. Protein: CSVVGTAIMNTEAFF. Drawing the rest from reference TRBV29-1 and TRBJ1-1, the complete variable domain is SAVISQKPSRDICQRGTSLTIQCQVDSQVTMMFWYRQQPGQSLTLIATANQGSEATYESGFVIDKFPISRPNLTFSTLTVSNMSPEDSSIYLCSVVGTAIMNTEAFFGQGTRLTVV.

The rearrangement uses TRBV20-1 and TRBJ2-5, with a tentative D call TRBD2 (5 bases). V shed 3 bases and J shed 4 bases, with 6 bases lying between them. This CDR3 comprises 11 residues. Looked up from germline, CDR1 is DFQATT and CDR2 is SNEGSKA (reference sequence). The CDR3 DNA is TGCAGTGCTAGGAGGGTAGAGACCCAGTACTTC. Encoded protein: CSARRVETQYF.

This clone was observed a few times. The chain joins TRBV7-3 to TRBJ2-1; D not resolved. Trimming pared 5 bases from V and 6 bases from J, leaving 5 bases between. Germline CDR1 reads SGHTA; CDR2 reads FQGTGA. CDR3 length: 11 amino acids. The CDR3 nucleotides are TGTGCCAGCAGCCTACTCAATGAGCAGTTCTTC. It translates to CASSLLNEQFF.

DNA for the CDR3: TGTGCCAGCAGCTTAGGGGGGAGCGGGGGGAGGCAAGAGACCCAGTACTTC. Its protein product is CASSLGGSGGRQETQYF. The J gene is TRBJ2-5, the V gene TRBV11-2; 9 bases line up with TRBD2. CDR1 is SGHAT and CDR2 is FQNNGV in the germline V gene. V lost 1 base to trimming and J lost 2 bases; unmatched junction nucleotides: 8. The CDR3 is 17 residues long.

The CDR3 loop reads CASSQRLYSYEQYF. CDR3 DNA: TGTGCCAGCAGCCAACGGTTATACAGCTACGAGCAGTACTTC. This chain joins TRBV27 and TRBJ2-7; D gene uncertain. The CDR3 contains 14 residues. Trimming cost V 6 bases and J 3 bases, with 15 bases left between them. Per germline, CDR1 MNHEY and CDR2 SMNVEV (reference sequence).

This clone appeared a few times. The chain links TRBV6-1 to TRBJ1-4; 7 bases match TRBD1. There are 18 residues in the CDR3. In germline, CDR1 is MNHNS, CDR2 SASEGT. J was trimmed by 8 bases and V by 2 bases; bases with no gene match: 17. The CDR3 is CASSEFLHGRGSGEKLFF. The CDR3 nucleotides read TGTGCCAGCAGTGAATTTCTTCATGGCAGGGGGTCGGGGGAAAAACTGTTTTTT.

This chain links TRBV7-8 with TRBJ1-4; 9 nucleotides line up with TRBD1. CDR1 and CDR2 from the germline V gene are SGHVS and FQNEAQ. The junction had 7 bases not matched to a gene; V was cut back by 1 base and J by 7 bases. This CDR3 has 16 amino acids. CDR3 in amino acids: CASSLVRGQGREKLFF. CDR3 sequence (DNA): TGTGCCAGCAGCTTAGTCCGAGGACAGGGGCGTGAAAAACTGTTTTTT.

The chain carries TRBV29-1 and TRBJ1-5; D perhaps matches TRBD1 (6 bases). Trimming took 5 bases from V and 7 from J, leaving 15 bases between them. Germline assignment: CDR1 SQVTM and CDR2 ANQGSEA. The CDR3 spans 13 residues. The CDR3 protein is CSVISGVGQPQHF. The DNA of the CDR3 is TGCAGCGTTATTTCAGGGGTTGGGCAGCCCCAGCATTTT.

This chain uses TRBV5-1 with TRBJ1-3; no clear D. The germline gives CDR1 SGHRS, CDR2 YFSETQ. This CDR3 has 15 residues. Trimming removed 2 bases at V and 0 bases at J, with 9 bases between. Here the CDR3 DNA reads TGCGCCAGCAGCTTAGGAGGGTACTCTGGAAACACCATATATTTT. Encoded protein: CASSLGGYSGNTIYF.

The rearrangement links TRBV11-3 to TRBJ2-2; tentative D call: TRBD2 (6 bases). Germline assignment: CDR1 SGHNT and CDR2 YENEEA. The CDR3 has 16 residues. Trimming shortened V by 5 bases and J by 7 bases, and 20 bases separated the two germline ends. The CDR3 is CASSVSSGVPGGELFF. CDR3 nucleotides: TGTGCCAGCAGCGTAAGCTCGGGGGTCCCGGGCGGGGAGCTGTTTTTT.

The chain joins TRBV18 to TRBJ1-1; 7 nucleotides match TRBD1. Trimming took 4 bases from V and 1 from J; bases not matched to a gene: 3. CDR1 KGHSH and CDR2 LQKENI come from the germline V gene. CDR3 length: 14 residues. The CDR3 spells CASSRTGPNTEAFF. The CDR3 DNA sequence: TGTGCCAGCTCACGGACAGGTCCGAACACTGAAGCTTTCTTT.

The chain couples TRBV15 to TRBJ1-5; no firm D call. Trimming stripped 0 bases from V and 0 bases from J, with 9 bases between. The CDR3 covers 16 residues. CDR1 is LNHNV, CDR2 YYDKDF, per germline (reference sequence). This chain's CDR3 is CATSRETGVSNQPQHF. Here the CDR3 DNA reads TGTGCCACCAGCAGAGAGACGGGAGTTAGCAATCAGCCCCAGCATTTT.

CDR3 DNA sequence: TGTGCCAGCAGACAGGGGGCGGGTCAGCCCCAGCATTTT. Protein product: CASRQGAGQPQHF. The chain uses TRBV12-3 or TRBV12-4 and TRBJ1-5, with 9 bases lining up with TRBD1. The CDR3 loop spans 13 amino acids. V gave up 6 bases and J gave up 6 bases; unmatched junction bases: 3.

As regards this clone: At the DNA level, this CDR3 is encoded by other sequences in the same sample as well. The V call is TRBV18, the J call TRBJ1-1; D ambiguous. CDR1 and CDR2 (germline): KGHSH, LQKENI. Trimming left V 0 bases short and J 1 base short, with 3 bases between. The CDR3 extends over 13 amino acids. The DNA for the CDR3 is TGTGCCAGCTCACCACCCGGGAACACTGAAGCTTTCTTT. This encodes CASSPPGNTEAFF.

The rearrangement joins TRBV29-1 to TRBJ1-4; D is undetermined. CDR1 and CDR2 from the germline V gene are SQVTM and ANQGSEA. CDR3 length: 13 residues. V shed 2 bases and J shed 5 bases, with 9 bases lying between them. The CDR3 loop reads CSVESGKNEKLFF. The CDR3 region has the DNA TGCAGCGTTGAAAGCGGGAAGAATGAAAAACTGTTTTTT.

The chain combines TRBV6-5 with TRBJ1-5; no clear D gene. CDR3 length: 15 amino acids. Trimming took off 7 bases at V and 0 bases at J, with 13 bases between the two ends. Germline values: CDR1 MNHEY, CDR2 SVGAGI. CDR3 protein: CASTSGSLSNQPQHF. The CDR3 DNA reads as TGTGCCAGCACCTCGGGATCTCTTAGCAATCAGCCCCAGCATTTT.

The chain has TRBV11-2 and TRBJ2-3; D is unresolved. Trimming removed 5 bases from V and 2 bases from J, with 8 bases in between. Germline V gene sequence: CDR1 SGHAT, CDR2 FQNNGV. The CDR3 is 13 amino acids. The CDR3 DNA sequence: TGTGCCAGCAGCCCTACGAACACAGATACGCAGTATTTT. Protein: CASSPTNTDTQYF.

This chain joins TRBV28 and TRBJ1-2; tentative D call: TRBD1 (5 bases). V was pared by 5 bases and J by 4 bases, with 20 bases between. The CDR3 extends over 16 amino acids. Looked up from germline, CDR1 is MDHEN and CDR2 is SYDVKM. In nucleotides, the CDR3 is TGTGCCAGCAGTACGACCCTCCCTGCTAGGGGCTATGGCTACACCTTC. This encodes CASSTTLPARGYGYTF.